The 4 T cell receptor beta chains below were found in one sample sequenced in a study of cytomegalovirus exposure and HLA in healthy donors (dated by TCRdb to the late 2010s). Library prep was done by the immunoSEQ multiplex PCR assay. Sourced from immuneACCESS, this table was stored by TCRdb with only in-frame sequences that have V and J called. A share of the clones is absent; for the studies checked, an unresolved V gene accounts for under half, and the remainder has no known explanation. The sample includes 120,000 or so clones, with over 85% observed a single time. The biggest ten clones account for approximately 2% of the sample. The sample taken for sequencing was PBMCs. These receptors came from a woman between 18 and 29 years old in good health and CMV-seronegative.

The V gene is TRBV5-1, the J gene TRBJ2-3, with a tentative D call TRBD2 (6 bases). The germline V and J ends were trimmed by 5 bases and 0 bases, with 13 bases remaining between them. From germline, CDR1 is SGHRS and CDR2 YFSETQ. The CDR3 is 15 amino acids. DNA for the CDR3: TGCGCCAGCAGTTTAGGGACTTTGAGCACAGATACGCAGTATTTT. Its protein product is CASSLGTLSTDTQYF. The whole variable domain, filled in from reference TRBV5-1 and TRBJ2-3, reads KAGVTQTPRYLIKTRGQQVTLSCSPISGHRSVSWYQQTPGQGLQFLFEYFSETQRNKGNFPGRFSGRQFSNSRSEMNVSTLELGDSALYLCASSLGTLSTDTQYFGPGTRLTVL.

V is TRBV7-9 and J is TRBJ2-7; possible D gene TRBD1, 5 bases. Germline values: CDR1 SEHNR, CDR2 FQNEAQ (reference sequence). The V end was cut by 6 bases, the J end by 6 bases, with 12 bases between. The CDR3 is 12 residues long. This chain's CDR3 is CASRSLRGEQYF. CDR3 DNA sequence: TGTGCCAGCAGATCCCTAAGGGGCGAGCAGTACTTC.

This chain links TRBV6-1 with TRBJ2-1, with TRBD1 identical over 8 bases. Germline V gene data show CDR1 as MNHNS and CDR2 as SASEGT. The CDR3 loop spans 15 amino acids. V lost 1 base and J lost 3; bases outside the gene matches: 2. This CDR3 is CASSEGTGHYNEQFF. CDR3 nucleotide sequence: TGTGCCAGCAGTGAAGGGACAGGGCACTACAATGAGCAGTTCTTC.

The V call is TRBV28, the J call TRBJ2-1, with 7 bases aligning to TRBD1. V shed 6 bases and J 0 bases; nucleotides not matched to a gene: 5. The length of the CDR3 is 15 residues. The germline V gene encodes CDR1 MDHEN and CDR2 SYDVKM. CDR3 coding DNA: TGTGCCAGCAGCAGAAGACAGGGCTCCTACAATGAGCAGTTCTTC. This translates into CASSRRQGSYNEQFF.